A single sample is the source of the 27 T cell receptor beta chains below, sequenced in a study of long-term antiretroviral therapy in people with HIV. A v3.0 immunoSEQ assay was performed at survey level. Produced via immunoSEQ multiplex PCR; TCRdb's table is partial and in-frame only. The sample consists of 15,000 to 20,000 clones, about 81% of them appearing once. The material sequenced was unsorted PBMCs, taken 0.1 years after starting antiretroviral therapy. The source is a man aged 18 to 29 with HIV.

The chain uses TRBV6-5 and TRBJ2-7; tentatively, D is TRBD2 (6 bases). Trimming took 5 bases from V and 2 from J, leaving 13 bases between them. There are 14 residues in the CDR3. Germline CDR1 is MNHEY and CDR2 is SVGAGI. This CDR3 reads CASSATGDPYEQYF. DNA for the CDR3: TGTGCCAGCAGTGCCACGGGGGACCCCTACGAGCAGTACTTC.

DNA for the CDR3: TGTGCCAGCAGCCCAGAGGGTAGCGGGGGGGCCTATGAGCAGTTCTTC. Amino acids: CASSPEGSGGAYEQFF. The rearrangement uses TRBV9 and TRBJ2-1; 11 bases map to TRBD2. The germline gives CDR1 SGDLS, CDR2 YYNGEE. The V gene end was trimmed by 4 bases and the J gene end by 8 bases; junction bases not matched to a gene: 11. This CDR3 is 16 amino acids long.

The chain has TRBV15 and TRBJ2-7; D possibly corresponds to TRBD1 (5 bases). The length of the CDR3 is 13 residues. CDR1 and CDR2 from the germline V gene are LNHNV and YYDKDF (reference sequence). Trimming cost V 0 bases and J 13 bases, with 16 bases left between them. The CDR3 loop is CATSRDYLSGSYF. The CDR3 nucleotides read TGTGCCACCAGCAGAGATTATCTGTCAGGGTCTTACTTC. Together with reference TRBV15 and TRBJ2-7, the CDR3 gives the full variable domain: DAMVIQNPRYQVTQFGKPVTLSCSQTLNHNVMYWYQQKSSQAPKLLFHYYDKDFNNEADTPDNFQSRRPNTSFCFLDIRSPGLGDTAMYLCATSRDYLSGSYFGPGTRLTVT.

The chain recombines TRBV5-4 with TRBJ1-2; maybe TRBD1 (5 bases). With 4 bases removed from V and 4 bases from J, the gap between germline ends came to 17 bases. This CDR3 comprises 15 residues. Germline V gene data show CDR1 as SGHNT and CDR2 as YYREEE (reference sequence). The DNA of the CDR3 is TGTGCCAGCAGCACGCTTGGGGCCTCCTCCTATGGCTACACCTTC. Translating gives CASSTLGASSYGYTF.

This chain uses TRBV6-5 with TRBJ2-1; D may be TRBD2 (6 bases). Germline CDR1 is MNHEY and CDR2 is SVGAGI. This CDR3 region has 15 residues. The V end was cut by 8 bases, the J end by 7 bases, with 21 bases between. The CDR3 nucleotides read TGTGCCAGCCGTCCTGTAGCGGAACCCCATAATGAGCAGTTCTTC. Translated, it gives CASRPVAEPHNEQFF.

This chain links TRBV6-5 with TRBJ1-1; D is perhaps TRBD1 (5 bases). The CDR3 is 11 amino acids. Germline assignment: CDR1 MNHEY and CDR2 SVGAGI. Trimming took off 8 bases at V and 5 bases at J, with 9 bases between the two ends. The CDR3 loop is CASLEGTEAFF. The DNA for the CDR3 is TGTGCCAGCCTTGAGGGGACTGAAGCTTTCTTT.

In its sample, this clone was seen a few times. The V gene is TRBV19, the J gene TRBJ2-7; D tentatively reads TRBD1 or TRBD2 (6 bases each). The CDR3 consists of 16 residues. Germline CDR1 and CDR2: LNHDA and SQIVND (reference sequence). V was cut by 6 bases and J by 6 bases, with 24 bases left in between. This CDR3 is CASRGVAGHGRSEQYF. CDR3 sequence (DNA): TGTGCCAGTAGAGGCGTGGCGGGACATGGGCGAAGCGAGCAGTACTTC.

The J gene is TRBJ2-3, the V gene TRBV4-2, with D possibly matching TRBD2 (5 bases). The germline V gene encodes CDR1 LGHNA and CDR2 YNFKEQ. This CDR3 comprises 17 residues. Between the trimmed V and J ends, which lost 0 bases and 5 bases, there was a span of 18 bases. For the CDR3, the DNA is TGTGCCAGCAGCCAAGATCGGGCTAGCCGGCGAGGAGATACGCAGTATTTT. Encoded protein: CASSQDRASRRGDTQYF.

V is TRBV9 and J is TRBJ1-1, with D possibly being TRBD1 (5 bases). The V and J ends lost 3 bases and 3 bases respectively, with 15 bases between them. Germline V gene sequence: CDR1 SGDLS, CDR2 YYNGEE. The CDR3 covers 15 residues. CDR3 in DNA: TGTGCCAGCAGCGAAACCGGGGGGTTCGACACTGAAGCTTTCTTT. Encoded protein: CASSETGGFDTEAFF. Looking up the rest from reference TRBV9 and TRBJ1-1 gives the full variable domain: DSGVTQTPKHLITATGQRVTLRCSPRSGDLSVYWYQQSLDQGLQFLIQYYNGEERAKGNILERFSAQQFPDLHSELNLSSLELGDSALYFCASSETGGFDTEAFFGQGTRLTVV.

The V gene is TRBV5-3, the J gene TRBJ2-2; perhaps TRBD2 as D (5 bases). TRBV5-3 counts as an open reading frame of uncertain function. V was shortened by 0 bases and J by 4 bases, with 13 bases between the two germline ends. The CDR3 extends over 16 amino acids. The CDR3: CARSLAARESTGELFF. As DNA, the CDR3 is TGTGCCAGAAGCTTGGCGGCGAGGGAAAGCACCGGGGAGCTGTTTTTT.

This chain connects TRBV7-8 to TRBJ2-1, with no clear D. V was clipped by 5 bases and J by 8 bases, with 7 bases between them. CDR1 SGHVS and CDR2 FQNEAQ come from the germline V gene. The CDR3 contains 11 residues. The CDR3 nucleotides are TGTGCCAGCAGCCCCCGCCATGAGCAGTTCTTC. Translating it yields CASSPRHEQFF.

J is TRBJ2-3 and V is TRBV5-1; a weak D match, TRBD2 (5 bases). V was cut by 1 base and J by 1 base, with 10 bases left in between. There are 15 residues in the CDR3. Per the germline V gene, CDR1 is SGHRS and CDR2 is YFSETQ. CDR3 coding DNA: TGCGCCAGCAGCTTGAGTCCCGGGGGCACAGATACGCAGTATTTT. It translates to CASSLSPGGTDTQYF.

A word on this clone: One end of the junction fails to match germline, which may point to a read error. This CDR3 reads CASSEVGLNNQAQHF. CDR3 in DNA: TGTGCCAGCAGTGAAGTTGGGCTGAACAATCAGGCCCAGCATTTT. The rearrangement uses TRBV6-1 and TRBJ1-5; D ambiguous. The length of the CDR3 is 15 residues. The germline V gene encodes CDR1 MNHNS and CDR2 SASEGT.

The genes are TRBV4-2 and TRBJ1-6; D is ambiguous. The CDR3 runs to 17 residues. Trimming took 5 bases from V and 4 from J, leaving 18 bases between them. Germline V gene data show CDR1 as LGHNA and CDR2 as YNFKEQ. CDR3: CASSIASLGVYNSPLHF. The DNA for the CDR3 is TGTGCCAGCAGCATCGCTAGCCTGGGAGTATATAATTCACCCCTCCACTTT.

A single count supports this clone. The chain carries TRBV6-5 and TRBJ2-7; D unclear. Germline CDR1 MNHEY, CDR2 SVGAGI. This CDR3 contains 13 residues. The germline V and J ends were trimmed by 2 bases and 3 bases, with 8 bases remaining between them. DNA of the CDR3: TGTGCCAGCAGTTACGGTCAGCACTACGAGCAGTACTTC. It specifies CASSYGQHYEQYF.

The chain uses TRBV19 and TRBJ2-3; D not resolved. V lost 2 bases, J lost 3 bases, and 12 bases lay in between. Germline CDR1 is LNHDA and CDR2 is SQIVND (reference sequence). There are 15 residues in the CDR3. The CDR3 DNA reads TGTGCCAGTAGTATAAGTCCCGGCCCGACAGATACGCAGTATTTT. This sequence encodes CASSISPGPTDTQYF.

The genes are TRBV14 and TRBJ1-1, with 8 bases matching TRBD1. The trim removed 4 bases at V and 4 bases at J, leaving 8 bases unmatched. CDR1 and CDR2 (germline): SGHDN, FVKESK. CDR3 length: 15 amino acids. CDR3 DNA: TGTGCCAGCAGCCGAACAGGGGGAGTGGGCACTGAAGCTTTCTTT. It is translated as CASSRTGGVGTEAFF.

The chain combines TRBV25-1 with TRBJ1-6; 12 bases align to TRBD1. This CDR3 is 14 amino acids long. With V trimmed by 3 bases and J by 14 bases, 5 bases remained unmatched. Germline CDR1 and CDR2: MGHDK and SYGVNS. The chain's CDR3 is CASSDGTGGLALHF. CDR3 bases: TGTGCCAGCAGTGACGGGACAGGGGGCTTAGCCCTCCACTTT. Looking up the rest from reference TRBV25-1 and TRBJ1-6 gives the full variable domain: EADIYQTPRYLVIGTGKKITLECSQTMGHDKMYWYQQDPGMELHLIHYSYGVNSTEKGDLSSESTVSRIRTEHFPLTLESARPSHTSQYLCASSDGTGGLALHFGNGTRLTVT.

This chain links TRBV6-5 with TRBJ2-3, with D possibly matching TRBD1 (6 bases). The CDR3 extends over 12 amino acids. Germline loops: CDR1 MNHEY, CDR2 SVGAGI. V lost 6 bases to trimming and J lost 9 bases, with 13 bases between them. The CDR3 sequence is CASRDFTGTQYF. CDR3 coding DNA: TGTGCCAGCAGAGACTTCACAGGGACGCAGTATTTT.

The chain links TRBV6-5 to TRBJ2-1; D call uncertain. There are 12 residues in the CDR3. Germline values: CDR1 MNHEY, CDR2 SVGAGI. The V end was cut by 8 bases, the J end by 5 bases, with 10 bases between. CDR3 nucleotide sequence: TGTGCCAGCGCAGCCAGTAACAATGAGCAGTTCTTC. This encodes CASAASNNEQFF.

J is TRBJ2-3 and V is TRBV4-3; 7 positions agree with TRBD1. V was pared by 0 bases and J by 6 bases, with 9 bases of the junction left unmatched. Germline V gene data show CDR1 as LGHNA and CDR2 as YSLEER. The CDR3 is 16 residues long. The CDR3 loop reads CASSQDLTGSIDTQYF. The CDR3 DNA reads as TGCGCCAGCAGCCAAGATTTGACAGGGTCAATTGATACGCAGTATTTT.

The chain couples TRBV5-6 to TRBJ2-1, with 11 bases identical to TRBD2. Germline V lookup: CDR1 SGHDT, CDR2 YYEEEE. The trim removed 4 bases at V and 4 bases at J, leaving 4 bases unmatched. The CDR3 contains 15 residues. The CDR3 DNA reads as TGTGCCAGCAGCAATTTAGCGGGAGGGTACAATGAGCAGTTCTTC. This translates into CASSNLAGGYNEQFF.

The V call is TRBV27, the J call TRBJ2-7, with a possible D match to TRBD1 (6 bases). The germline gives CDR1 MNHEY, CDR2 SMNVEV (reference sequence). V shed 6 bases and J shed 7 bases, with 19 bases lying between them. The CDR3 spans 14 residues. The CDR3: CASRPIRTAGEQYF. The CDR3 DNA follows: TGTGCCAGCAGACCTATTCGGACAGCTGGTGAGCAGTACTTC.

This clone occurred once. The chain joins TRBV6-1 to TRBJ1-4, with 7 positions matching TRBD1. The junction had 14 bases not matched to a gene; V was cut back by 2 bases and J by 14 bases. This CDR3 spans 15 amino acids. Germline V gives CDR1 MNHNS, CDR2 SASEGT. The CDR3 is CASSEQQGTLLGLFF. CDR3 nucleotides: TGTGCCAGCAGTGAACAACAGGGGACCCTCCTTGGGCTGTTTTTT.

The chain links TRBV19 to TRBJ2-3, with D unresolved. The CDR3 length is 16 residues. Germline assignment: CDR1 LNHDA and CDR2 SQIVND (reference sequence). The ends were cut back, 5 bases at V and 4 bases at J, with 19 bases in the middle. DNA for the CDR3: TGTGCCAGTAGTGTACCGGGCCGACCGGGCCCAGATACGCAGTATTTT. Translating it yields CASSVPGRPGPDTQYF.

The chain employs TRBV30 and TRBJ2-1; TRBD2 matches 13 bases. Germline loops: CDR1 GTSNPN, CDR2 SVGIG (reference sequence). This CDR3 has 17 amino acids. J gave up 0 bases and V 5 bases, and 7 bases lay outside the gene matches. In DNA form, the CDR3 reads TGTGCCTGGGAGGGACTAGCGGGGACGAGCTCCTACAATGAGCAGTTCTTC. It codes for CAWEGLAGTSSYNEQFF.

The genes are TRBV5-1 and TRBJ1-1; tentatively, D is TRBD1 (5 bases). The V and J ends lost 1 base and 4 bases respectively, with 11 bases between them. The CDR3 totals 14 residues. The germline gives CDR1 SGHRS, CDR2 YFSETQ. This CDR3 reads CASSLRDRVTEAFF. CDR3 DNA sequence: TGCGCCAGCAGCTTGCGAGACAGAGTCACTGAAGCTTTCTTT.